The 6 T cell receptor beta chains presented below share a single source sample, sequenced in a study of blood T cell repertoires in COVID-19. Profiling relied on immunoSEQ multiplex PCR, and the TCRdb table lists in-frame clones only, not all of them. This sample has almost 200,000 clones; about 76% occur once, and the top ten carry around 5.9%. Sample: peripheral blood. The receptor source for this set is a woman aged 35 to 49 with COVID-19, enrolled during active disease.

This chain links TRBV18 with TRBJ2-7; 9 nucleotides line up with TRBD2. CDR3 length: 14 amino acids. Germline V gene data show CDR1 as KGHSH and CDR2 as LQKENI. J gave up 6 bases and V 4 bases, and 7 bases lay outside the gene matches. The CDR3 nucleotides are TGTGCCAGCTCACTAGCGGGAGTGGTGGGCGAGCAGTACTTC. The encoded protein is CASSLAGVVGEQYF.

This chain joins TRBV7-8 and TRBJ1-2; the D is unclear. The CDR3 loop spans 13 amino acids. CDR1 and CDR2 from the germline V gene are SGHVS and FQNEAQ. Trimming pared 1 base from V and 1 base from J, leaving 4 bases between. The CDR3 loop reads CASSLVVNYGYTF. CDR3 nucleotides: TGTGCCAGCAGCTTAGTCGTTAACTATGGCTACACCTTC.

This sequence joins TRBV19 and TRBJ2-3; 10 bases are shared with TRBD2. The CDR3 totals 18 residues. Looked up from germline, CDR1 is LNHDA and CDR2 is SQIVND (reference sequence). Unmatched junction bases numbered 12, after V lost 5 bases and J lost 1 base. CDR3 in DNA: TGTGCCAGTAGTCCCACCCTCGGACTAGCGGAAGGCACAGATACGCAGTATTTT. This codes for CASSPTLGLAEGTDTQYF.

This chain connects TRBV27 to TRBJ1-1; D is perhaps TRBD1 (5 bases). The V gene's germline CDR1 is MNHEY and CDR2 SMNVEV (reference sequence). The CDR3 contains 14 residues. V lost 6 bases, J lost 1 base, and 12 bases lay in between. The CDR3 reads CASRLQAGNTEAFF. Here the CDR3 DNA reads TGTGCCAGCAGGCTACAGGCAGGGAACACTGAAGCTTTCTTT.

The chain employs TRBV4-1 and TRBJ2-1; 8 bases agree with TRBD2. The CDR3 consists of 16 residues. The germline gives CDR1 MGHRA, CDR2 YSYEKL. J gave up 4 bases and V 1 base, and 6 bases lay outside the gene matches. CDR3 coding DNA: TGCGCCAGCAGCCAAGCGGTGACTAGCGCGTACAATGAGCAGTTCTTC. Its translation is CASSQAVTSAYNEQFF.

The CDR3 reads CASSASDRDYNSPLHF. Here the CDR3 DNA reads TGTGCCAGCAGCGCTAGCGACAGGGACTATAATTCACCCCTCCACTTT. V and J are TRBV9 and TRBJ1-6; TRBD1 matches at 7 bases. In germline, CDR1 is SGDLS, CDR2 YYNGEE. J lost 3 bases, V lost 3 bases, and 6 bases had no gene match. The CDR3 consists of 16 residues.